These T cell receptor beta chains were read from a single sample in a study of blood T cell repertoires in COVID-19. Clones were read by immunoSEQ multiplex PCR, and TCRdb kept only the in-frame ones, dropping some. This table has 210,000 or so clones, roughly 80% appearing once. Specimen: peripheral blood. Every receptor here comes from a woman of 80 years or more with active or convalescent COVID-19. Each CDR3 is given with its conserved first and last residue. Some rows mark clone size as missing; the rest say once, few, many or name a class of expanded clone.

J: TRBJ2-3; size: .; V: TRBV7-2; CDR3: CASSPRTHTDTQYF
J: TRBJ2-3; size: .; V: TRBV5-1; CDR3: CASRLGGVSTDTQYF
J: TRBJ1-2; size: once; V: TRBV9; CDR3: CASSAGPQVSGYTF
J: TRBJ2-5; size: .; V: TRBV18; CDR3: CASSPGLAGWETQYF
J: TRBJ1-4; size: .; V: TRBV25-1; CDR3: CASSQGQVNEKLFF
J: TRBJ2-5; size: .; V: TRBV9; CDR3: CASSVEGTVEETQYF
J: TRBJ1-3; size: .; V: TRBV18; CDR3: CASSRSGLRTIYF
J: TRBJ1-2; size: .; V: TRBV2; CDR3: CASSLRQGGSYGYTF
J: TRBJ2-5; size: .; V: TRBV5-5; CDR3: CASSSAGVPETQYF
J: TRBJ1-1; size: .; V: TRBV6-5; CDR3: CASSSLTGDVEAFF
J: TRBJ1-3; size: few; V: TRBV7-2; CDR3: CASSLGQGSGNTIYF
J: TRBJ2-7; size: once; V: TRBV19; CDR3: CASKRDRGGYEQYF
J: TRBJ2-3; size: .; V: TRBV2; CDR3: CASSEALPTTTDTQYF
J: TRBJ2-1; size: .; V: TRBV18; CDR3: CASSPGTDNEQFF
J: TRBJ1-2; size: .; V: TRBV18; CDR3: CASSTTPGHQNYGYTF
J: TRBJ2-5; size: .; V: TRBV5-6; CDR3: CASSSGHLDRGETQYF
J: TRBJ1-5; size: .; V: TRBV27; CDR3: CASSPWDGGSNQPQHF
J: TRBJ2-5; size: .; V: TRBV6-5; CDR3: CASSDWVGAQETQYF
J: TRBJ2-3; size: .; V: TRBV5-1; CDR3: CASSLRLAGTDTQYF
J: TRBJ2-4; size: .; V: TRBV5-4; CDR3: CASSLAQGGNIQYF